This TCR beta chain was sequenced in a study of blood T cells in healthy people across ages. For the study at large: Template switching retrieved approximately one barcoded beta molecule for each two T cells.

PBMCs, at least 6.5 million per sample, were isolated. A J-beta primer mix and a sample-barcoded 5' primer were used in a second PCR of roughly 7 to 12 cycles. MiXCR was run by TCRdb on the 5' RACE reads, yielding one entry per CDR3 protein. Among roughly 730,000 distinct CDR3 sequences listed, more than 50% were seen once. This CDR3 region has 14 residues. In this sample, this clonotype turned up a few times. The clonotype originates from a man between 40 and 49 years old in good health. Specimen: blood. The chain has TRBV21-1 and TRBJ1-2; the table's D call, TRBD1, has no DNA check behind it. TRBV21-1 is described as a pseudogene. CDR3 nucleotide sequence: TGTGCCAGCAGCAAATCTGGGGGCGGGTATGGCTACACCTTC. Amino acid sequence: CASSKSGGGYGYTF.